The 17 T cell receptor beta chains below all came from one sample that was sequenced in a study of metastatic and nonmetastatic thyroid tumors. TCRdb reanalyzed the PCR reads via MiXCR. Here the sample spans 35,000 or so clones, roughly a sixth being singletons. No treatment of any kind had been given to any patient before thyroid surgery. The sequencing sample was made of blood. All receptors come from a male donor with papillary thyroid cancer or a benign thyroid nodule (not recorded which). Some clones in this sample may be carry-over from other donors' samples.

This clone was seen at least ten times. The genes are TRBV29-1 and TRBJ1-1; D is unresolved. Germline CDR1 is SQVTM and CDR2 is ANQGSEA. The ends were cut back, 4 bases at V and 4 bases at J, with 10 bases in the middle. CDR3 length equals 12 residues. CDR3 loop: CSVVRTGTEAFF. In DNA, the CDR3 is TGCAGCGTTGTGCGGACGGGCACTGAAGCTTTCTTT.

This clone showed up many times. The chain recombines TRBV24-1 with TRBJ2-1, with TRBD2 matching 14 bases. With V trimmed by 5 bases and J by 6 bases, 2 bases remained unmatched. The CDR3 runs to 15 residues. Germline V CDR1 and CDR2: KGHDR, SFDVKD. The CDR3 reads CATSGTSGGRNEQFF. CDR3 sequence (DNA): TGTGCCACCAGTGGGACTAGCGGGGGGCGCAATGAGCAGTTCTTC.

This clone was counted at least ten times. V gene TRBV7-2 combines with J gene TRBJ1-3; TRBD1 is a possible D gene (5 bases). This CDR3 region has 15 residues. Per germline, CDR1 SGHTA and CDR2 FQGNSA. Deletions cut 6 bases from V and 1 base from J, with 13 bases between. The CDR3 nucleotides are TGTGCCAGCAGTCACATGGGGCGTTCTGGAAACACCATATATTTT. Its protein product is CASSHMGRSGNTIYF.

This clone was observed at least ten times. The chain employs TRBV9 and TRBJ1-1; D is undetermined. The V gene's germline CDR1 is SGDLS and CDR2 YYNGEE. This CDR3 has 16 residues. Trimming cost V 0 bases and J 1 base, with 13 bases left between them. CDR3 loop: CASSVGGYPPNTEAFF. CDR3 in DNA: TGTGCCAGCAGCGTAGGGGGTTACCCACCGAACACTGAAGCTTTCTTT. The full variable domain, with the rest looked up from reference TRBV9 and TRBJ1-1, is DSGVTQTPKHLITATGQRVTLRCSPRSGDLSVYWYQQSLDQGLQFLIQYYNGEERAKGNILERFSAQQFPDLHSELNLSSLELGDSALYFCASSVGGYPPNTEAFFGQGTRLTVV.

This clone was found many times. V usage is TRBV6-6 and J usage is TRBJ2-3; TRBD2 matches 8 bases. Looked up from germline, CDR1 is MNHNY and CDR2 is SVGAGI (reference sequence). The CDR3 runs to 15 residues. The ends lost 0 bases at V and 1 base at J; junction bases unmatched: 0. The CDR3 region is CASSYSSGGTDTQYF. The DNA for the CDR3 is TGTGCCAGCAGTTACTCTAGCGGGGGCACAGATACGCAGTATTTT.

This clone has ten or more counts. The chain has TRBV18 and TRBJ2-5; D might be TRBD2 (5 bases). CDR3 size: 15 residues. CDR1 and CDR2 (germline): KGHSH, LQKENI. Trimming took 0 bases from V and 5 from J, leaving 13 bases between them. CDR3 loop: CASSPPGNRGETQYF. CDR3 in DNA: TGTGCCAGCTCACCACCGGGCAACCGAGGGGAGACCCAGTACTTC.

This chain connects TRBV6-1 to TRBJ2-2; D is possibly TRBD2 (6 bases). V gave up 6 bases and J gave up 13 bases, with 24 bases separating them. Germline CDR1 and CDR2: MNHNS and SASEGT. The CDR3 has 15 amino acids. This chain's CDR3 is CASRPLRTGGKGLFF. The CDR3 DNA reads TGTGCCAGCAGACCCTTGCGGACGGGCGGGAAAGGGCTGTTTTTT.

This clone was seen a few times. The chain joins TRBV15 to TRBJ1-3; the D is unclear. The V end lost 2 bases, the J end lost 4 bases, and 15 bases lay between the germline ends. The CDR3 has 16 residues. Per the germline V gene, CDR1 is LNHNV and CDR2 is YYDKDF (reference sequence). The CDR3 DNA sequence: TGTGCCACCAGCAGATCATACCAACTTAAGGGAAACACCATATATTTT. Its protein is CATSRSYQLKGNTIYF.

This clone was seen a few times. A read error is possible here, since a much larger clone lies one base away. The chain uses TRBV28 and TRBJ1-1; TRBD1 matches at 7 bases. The germline CDR1 and CDR2 sequences are MDHEN and SYDVKM. The CDR3 totals 14 residues. CDR3 in amino acids: CASRHRGMNTESSF. The CDR3, as DNA: TGTGCCAGCCGCCACAGGGGAATGAACACTGAATCTTCCTTT.

The gene calls are TRBV6-5 and TRBJ2-7; the D is unclear. This CDR3 has 15 residues. Looked up from germline, CDR1 is MNHEY and CDR2 is SVGAGI. Trimming shortened V by 0 bases and J by 2 bases, and 11 bases separated the two germline ends. The CDR3 is CASSYSLTTPYEQYF. The DNA for the CDR3 is TGTGCCAGCAGTTACTCCCTCACGACCCCCTACGAGCAGTACTTC.

This clone was counted between two and nine times. A much larger clone sits a single nucleotide away, making a read error possible. The CDR3 spells CASSAWGKQFF. For the CDR3, the DNA is TGTGCCAGCAGCGCTTGGGGTAAGCAGTTCTTC. This sequence joins TRBV9 and TRBJ2-1; D is undetermined. Trimming removed 3 bases at V and 11 bases at J, with 9 bases between. The CDR3 runs 11 residues. CDR1 SGDLS and CDR2 YYNGEE come from the germline V gene. Based on the CDR3 plus reference TRBV9 and TRBJ2-1, the full variable domain is DSGVTQTPKHLITATGQRVTLRCSPRSGDLSVYWYQQSLDQGLQFLIQYYNGEERAKGNILERFSAQQFPDLHSELNLSSLELGDSALYFCASSAWGKQFFGPGTRLTVL.

This clone came up many times. The chain has TRBV19 and TRBJ2-7, with 9 bases lining up with TRBD1. Germline lookup yields CDR1 LNHDA and CDR2 SQIVND (reference sequence). The CDR3 spans 13 residues. J was trimmed by 1 base and V by 7 bases; bases with no gene match: 2. The CDR3 DNA reads TGTGCCAGTAACGGACAGGGGTCCTACGAGCAGTACTTC. It specifies CASNGQGSYEQYF. The full variable domain, its missing parts supplied by reference TRBV19 and TRBJ2-7, is DGGITQSPKYLFRKEGQNVTLSCEQNLNHDAMYWYRQDPGQGLRLIYYSQIVNDFQKGDIAEGYSVSREKKESFPLTVTSAQKNPTAFYLCASNGQGSYEQYFGPGTRLTVT.

In its sample, this clone was seen many times. This chain joins TRBV18 and TRBJ2-7, with TRBD1 matching over 11 bases. The CDR3 is 14 amino acids. Germline values: CDR1 KGHSH, CDR2 LQKENI. With 4 bases clipped from V and 2 bases from J, the junction kept 1 base outside the gene matches. The DNA of the CDR3 is TGTGCCAGCTCACTGGGACAGGGGGCCTACGAGCAGTACTTC. The encoded protein is CASSLGQGAYEQYF.

This clone has ten or more counts. The rearrangement uses TRBV4-1 and TRBJ2-7; D not certain. CDR1 is MGHRA, CDR2 YSYEKL, per germline. This CDR3 is built from 15 residues. V dropped 1 base and J dropped 7 bases, with 17 bases sitting between them. This CDR3 reads CASSQAPGSSEEQYF. For the CDR3, the DNA is TGCGCCAGCAGCCAAGCCCCAGGTTCATCAGAAGAGCAGTACTTC.

This clone was observed a few times. V and J are TRBV12-3 or TRBV12-4 and TRBJ2-1, with TRBD2 matching over 12 bases. This CDR3 region has 16 residues. With V trimmed by 3 bases and J by 9 bases, 9 bases remained unmatched. For the CDR3, the DNA is TGTGCCAGCAGTTTGGGGCTAGCGGGAGGGGGGAGTGAGCAGTTCTTC. Translating gives CASSLGLAGGGSEQFF.

This clone appeared many times. The chain employs TRBV15 and TRBJ1-5; tentative D call: TRBD1 (6 bases). CDR3 length equals 15 residues. V lost 0 bases, J lost 11 bases, and 17 bases lay in between. Germline V gives CDR1 LNHNV, CDR2 YYDKDF (reference sequence). The CDR3 sequence: CATSRDKGVQSAQHF. In DNA, the CDR3 is TGTGCCACCAGCAGAGATAAGGGGGTCCAATCAGCCCAGCATTTT.

The chain combines TRBV2 with TRBJ1-5, with D uncertain. The V gene's germline CDR1 is SNHLY and CDR2 FYNNEI. This CDR3 comprises 13 residues. Deletions cut 6 bases from V and 1 base from J, with 7 bases between. The CDR3 spells CASRVKSNQPQHF. In DNA form, the CDR3 reads TGTGCCAGCAGGGTGAAAAGCAATCAGCCCCAGCATTTT.